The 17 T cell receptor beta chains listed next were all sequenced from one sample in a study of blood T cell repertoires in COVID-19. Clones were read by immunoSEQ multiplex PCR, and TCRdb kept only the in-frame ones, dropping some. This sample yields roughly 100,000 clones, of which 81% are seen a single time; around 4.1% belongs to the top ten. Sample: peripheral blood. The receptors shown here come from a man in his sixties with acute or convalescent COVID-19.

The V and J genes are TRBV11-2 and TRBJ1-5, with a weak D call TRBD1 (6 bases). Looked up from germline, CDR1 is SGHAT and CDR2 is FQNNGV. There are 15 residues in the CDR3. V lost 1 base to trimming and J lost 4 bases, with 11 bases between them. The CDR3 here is CASSLGWTDNQPQHF. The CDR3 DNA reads TGTGCCAGCAGCTTAGGGTGGACAGATAATCAGCCCCAGCATTTT.

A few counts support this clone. The CDR3, as DNA: TGTGCCAGCAGCGTACAATACAGGGGCTCTGGAAACACCATATATTTT. As protein: CASSVQYRGSGNTIYF. The rearrangement links TRBV9 to TRBJ1-3; 7 nucleotides agree with TRBD1. CDR3 size: 16 residues. V trimming: 1 base; J trimming: 0 bases; junction bases outside the gene matches: 4. Germline CDR1 is SGDLS and CDR2 is YYNGEE.

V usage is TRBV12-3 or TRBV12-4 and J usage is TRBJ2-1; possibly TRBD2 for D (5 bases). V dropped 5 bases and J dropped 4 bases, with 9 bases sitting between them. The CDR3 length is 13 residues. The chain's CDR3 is CASSHRTYNEQFF. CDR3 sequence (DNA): TGTGCCAGCAGTCACCGGACTTACAATGAGCAGTTCTTC.

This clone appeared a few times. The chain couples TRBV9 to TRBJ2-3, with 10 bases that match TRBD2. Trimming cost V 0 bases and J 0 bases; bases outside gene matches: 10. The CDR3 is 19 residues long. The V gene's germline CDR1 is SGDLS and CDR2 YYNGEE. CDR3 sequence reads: CASSVGLAGRMDSTDTQYF. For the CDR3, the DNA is TGTGCCAGCAGCGTAGGACTAGCGGGCCGTATGGATAGCACAGATACGCAGTATTTT.

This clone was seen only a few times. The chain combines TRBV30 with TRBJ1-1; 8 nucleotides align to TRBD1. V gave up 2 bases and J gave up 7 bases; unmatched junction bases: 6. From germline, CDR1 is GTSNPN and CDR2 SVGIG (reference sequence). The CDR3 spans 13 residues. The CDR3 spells CAWSPDRVSEAFF. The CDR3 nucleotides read TGTGCCTGGAGTCCGGACAGGGTGAGTGAAGCTTTCTTT.

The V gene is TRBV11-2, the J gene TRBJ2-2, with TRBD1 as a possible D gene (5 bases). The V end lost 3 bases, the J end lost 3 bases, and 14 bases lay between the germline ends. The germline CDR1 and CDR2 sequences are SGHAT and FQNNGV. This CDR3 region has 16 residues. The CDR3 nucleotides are TGTGCCAGCAGCTTTGAAGGCAGGGTGGACACCGGGGAGCTGTTTTTT. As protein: CASSFEGRVDTGELFF.

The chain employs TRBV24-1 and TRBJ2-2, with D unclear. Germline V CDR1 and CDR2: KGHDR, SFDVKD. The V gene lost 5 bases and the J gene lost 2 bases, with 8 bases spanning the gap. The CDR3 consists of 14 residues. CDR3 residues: CATSGQPNTGELFF. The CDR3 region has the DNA TGTGCCACCAGTGGGCAACCAAACACCGGGGAGCTGTTTTTT.

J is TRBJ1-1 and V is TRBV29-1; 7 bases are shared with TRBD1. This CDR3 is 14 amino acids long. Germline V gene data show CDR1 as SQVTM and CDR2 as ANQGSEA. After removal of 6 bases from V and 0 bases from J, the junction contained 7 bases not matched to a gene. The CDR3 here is CSVTIGTVNTEAFF. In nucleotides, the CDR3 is TGCAGCGTCACAATCGGGACAGTGAACACTGAAGCTTTCTTT.

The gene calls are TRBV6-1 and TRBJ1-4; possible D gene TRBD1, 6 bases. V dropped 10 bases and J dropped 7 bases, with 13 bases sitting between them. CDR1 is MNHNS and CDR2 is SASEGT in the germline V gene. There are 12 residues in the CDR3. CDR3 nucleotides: TGTGCCATGAGGGACAAAGGTGAAAAACTGTTTTTT. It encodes CAMRDKGEKLFF.

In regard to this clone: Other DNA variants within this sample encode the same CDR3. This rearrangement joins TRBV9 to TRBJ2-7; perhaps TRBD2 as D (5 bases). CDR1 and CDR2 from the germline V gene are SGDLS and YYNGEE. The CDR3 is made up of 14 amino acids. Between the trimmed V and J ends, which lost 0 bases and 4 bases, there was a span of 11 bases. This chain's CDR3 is CASSVDGGFYEQYF. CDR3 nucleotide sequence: TGTGCCAGCAGCGTAGATGGAGGTTTTTACGAGCAGTACTTC.

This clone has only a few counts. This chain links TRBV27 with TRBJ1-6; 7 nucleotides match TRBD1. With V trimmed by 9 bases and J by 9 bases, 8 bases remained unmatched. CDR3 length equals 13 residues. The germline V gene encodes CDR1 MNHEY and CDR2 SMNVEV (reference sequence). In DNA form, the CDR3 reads TGTGCCAGTGGGGCAGGGGGACGTTCACCCCTCCACTTT. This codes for CASGAGGRSPLHF.

CDR3 residues: CASRGTGVRQPQHF. The CDR3 region has the DNA TGTGCCAGTAGAGGGACAGGAGTCCGGCAGCCCCAGCATTTT. V and J are TRBV19 and TRBJ1-5; TRBD1 matches at 8 bases. The trim removed 6 bases at V and 7 bases at J, leaving 8 bases unmatched. CDR1 and CDR2 from the germline V gene are LNHDA and SQIVND (reference sequence). The CDR3 consists of 14 residues.

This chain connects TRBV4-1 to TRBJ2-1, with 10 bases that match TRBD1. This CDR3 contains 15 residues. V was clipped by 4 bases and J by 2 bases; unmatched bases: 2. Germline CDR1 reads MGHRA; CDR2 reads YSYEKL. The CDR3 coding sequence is TGCGCCAGCAGCCCCGGACAGGGGGCCTACAATGAGCAGTTCTTC. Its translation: CASSPGQGAYNEQFF.

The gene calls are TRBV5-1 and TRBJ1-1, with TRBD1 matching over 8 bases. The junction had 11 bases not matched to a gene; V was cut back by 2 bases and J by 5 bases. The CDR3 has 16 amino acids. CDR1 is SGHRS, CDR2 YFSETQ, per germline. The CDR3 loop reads CASSLSGGADSTEAFF. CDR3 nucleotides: TGCGCCAGCAGCTTATCAGGGGGCGCCGATAGTACTGAAGCTTTCTTT. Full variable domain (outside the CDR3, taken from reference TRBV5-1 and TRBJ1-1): KAGVTQTPRYLIKTRGQQVTLSCSPISGHRSVSWYQQTPGQGLQFLFEYFSETQRNKGNFPGRFSGRQFSNSRSEMNVSTLELGDSALYLCASSLSGGADSTEAFFGQGTRLTVV.

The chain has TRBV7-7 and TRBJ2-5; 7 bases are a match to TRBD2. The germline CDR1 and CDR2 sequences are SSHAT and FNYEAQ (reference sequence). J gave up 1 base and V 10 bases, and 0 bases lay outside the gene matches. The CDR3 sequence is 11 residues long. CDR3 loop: CATGGQETQYF. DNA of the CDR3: TGTGCCACGGGGGGCCAAGAGACCCAGTACTTC.

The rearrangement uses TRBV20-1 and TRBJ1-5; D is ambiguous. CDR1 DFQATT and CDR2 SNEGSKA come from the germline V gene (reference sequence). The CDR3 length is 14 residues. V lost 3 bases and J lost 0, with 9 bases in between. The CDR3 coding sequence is TGCAGTGCTAGTAACCCTAATAGCAATCAGCCCCAGCATTTT. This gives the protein CSASNPNSNQPQHF.

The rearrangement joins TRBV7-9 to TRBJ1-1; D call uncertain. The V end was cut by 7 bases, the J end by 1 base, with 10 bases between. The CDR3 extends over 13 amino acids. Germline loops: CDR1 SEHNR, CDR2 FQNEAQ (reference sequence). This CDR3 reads CASTFDTNTEAFF. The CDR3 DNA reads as TGTGCCAGCACCTTCGACACGAACACTGAAGCTTTCTTT.